These T cell receptor beta chains were read from a single sample in a study of T cell responses to AZD1222 COVID-19 vaccine. TCRdb's table, derived via immunoSEQ multiplex PCR, lists solely in-frame clones and lacks some. The sample contains approximately 150,000 clones, roughly 92% of which appear only once. The material sequenced was peripheral blood, taken on day 0 of AZD1222 vaccination. Source of these receptors: an adult in good health. The CDR3 runs from the conserved cysteine through the conserved F or W. A D gene is named only where the DNA matches it firmly. Not every row has a clone size; where given, it reads once, few, many or a size class.

cdr3_nt	cdr3_aa	clone_size	v_call	j_call	d_call
TGTGCCAGCAGCCAAGATTTTAGCTCCTACGAGCAGTACTTC	CASSQDFSSYEQYF	NA	TRBV3-1/TRBV3-2	TRBJ2-7	NA
TGTGCCTGGAGTTGGGCGAGGGGGACTTCCACTGAAGCTTTCTTT	CAWSWARGTSTEAFF	NA	TRBV30	TRBJ1-1	NA
TGTGCCAGCAGCCCTTTCAGGGGAAATACGCAGTATTTT	CASSPFRGNTQYF	NA	TRBV7-2	TRBJ2-3	NA
TGTGCCAGCAGTGAAGGTCCACCCTACAATGAGCAGTTCTTC	CASSEGPPYNEQFF	NA	TRBV6-1	TRBJ2-1	NA
TGTGCCAGCAGTGCAAGGGACCGCCGAAACCTGAGCTCTGGAAACACCATATATTTT	CASSARDRRNLSSGNTIYF	NA	TRBV2	TRBJ1-3	NA
TGTGCCAGCAGCCTAAACACCGGGGAGCTGTTTTTT	CASSLNTGELFF	NA	TRBV7-2	TRBJ2-2	NA
TGCGCCAGCAGTGAGACTCCCAATCAGCCCCAGCATTTT	CASSETPNQPQHF	NA	TRBV10-2	TRBJ1-5	NA
TGTGCCAGCAGCTATGGCTACACCTTC	CASSYGYTF	NA	TRBV14	TRBJ1-2	NA
TGCGCCAGCAGCCAATCGTTTCGGGGGTATAGCAATCAGCCCCAGCATTTT	CASSQSFRGYSNQPQHF	once	TRBV4-1	TRBJ1-5	NA
TGTGCCAGCAGCTCATATGGACAGAGCTACGAGCAGTACTTC	CASSSYGQSYEQYF	NA	TRBV7-2	TRBJ2-7	NA
TGTGCCAGCAGAAGTCCTGGGAGAGGGGATTCACCCCTCCACTTT	CASRSPGRGDSPLHF	NA	TRBV11-2	TRBJ1-6	NA
TGTGCCAGCAGTTACGGGGGAGTATCCTACAATGAGCAGTTCTTC	CASSYGGVSYNEQFF	NA	TRBV6-6	TRBJ2-1	NA
TGTGCCAGCAGCCCCCTCAGGGAAAATGAGCAGTTCTTC	CASSPLRENEQFF	few	TRBV3-1/TRBV3-2	TRBJ2-1	NA
TGTGCCAGTAGTGCAGGGAGGAGCTCCTACGAGCAGTACTTC	CASSAGRSSYEQYF	few	TRBV19	TRBJ2-7	NA
TGTGCCAGTAGTATTCAACCGGGACAGGGTGGCAATCAGCCCCAGCATTTT	CASSIQPGQGGNQPQHF	NA	TRBV19	TRBJ1-5	TRBD1
TGTGCCATCAGTGAGTCAGAGGGGCCTAGCACAGATACGCAGTATTTT	CAISESEGPSTDTQYF	NA	TRBV10-3	TRBJ2-3	NA
TGCGCCAGCAGCTTGAATTCAGGAATCTATGGCTACACCTTC	CASSLNSGIYGYTF	NA	TRBV5-1	TRBJ1-2	NA
TGTGCCAGCAGCTCCAAAAGTACTGGCAGGGGGCCTTCCTACGAGCAGTACTTC	CASSSKSTGRGPSYEQYF	NA	TRBV7-9	TRBJ2-7	TRBD1
TGTGCCAGCAGCTCGCAGGGGGCTGGAAACACCATATATTTT	CASSSQGAGNTIYF	NA	TRBV7-2	TRBJ1-3	TRBD1
TGTGCCAGCAGTTACCCGGGTAGCGGGAGGACCGAGCAGTACTTC	CASSYPGSGRTEQYF	NA	TRBV6-5	TRBJ2-7	TRBD2
TGTGCCAGCAGGATAAACGCGTGGGCAGGGGAGGAAGCTTTCTTT	CASRINAWAGEEAFF	once	TRBV27	TRBJ1-1	NA
TGTGCCAGCAGCCCCCGAAGGGATAAAGATACGCAGTATTTT	CASSPRRDKDTQYF	NA	TRBV7-9	TRBJ2-3	NA
TGTGCCAGTTATACAGGGACCGGCACTGGGGCCAACGTCCTGACTTTC	CASYTGTGTGANVLTF	once	TRBV19	TRBJ2-6	NA
TGTGCCAGCAGCTTAGAGACGGGGGTTGAAAAACTGTTTTTT	CASSLETGVEKLFF	NA	TRBV7-6	TRBJ1-4	NA
TGCAGCGGCCGGGACTTTCTCACAGATACGCAGTATTTT	CSGRDFLTDTQYF	NA	TRBV29-1	TRBJ2-3	NA
TGTGCCAGCAGCCTCGGCACCGGCCCGAACACCGGGGAGCTGTTTTTT	CASSLGTGPNTGELFF	NA	TRBV7-6	TRBJ2-2	NA
TGTGCCAGCAGCTTAGACAGAAATCAGCCCCAGCATTTT	CASSLDRNQPQHF	NA	TRBV11-2	TRBJ1-5	NA
TGTGCCAGCAGCTTAGTGGGACAGGGGAAGGGCTACGAGCAGTACTTC	CASSLVGQGKGYEQYF	NA	TRBV7-9	TRBJ2-7	TRBD1
TGTGCCAGCAGCACACAGGGACAGGTGAACACTGAAGCTTTCTTT	CASSTQGQVNTEAFF	once	TRBV7-2	TRBJ1-1	TRBD1
TGCGCCAGCAGCCAAGACCGGGACAGGGCCGTCTATGGCTACACCTTC	CASSQDRDRAVYGYTF	NA	TRBV4-1	TRBJ1-2	TRBD1
TGTGCCAGCAGTGCGACAGCTAACTATGGCTACACCTTC	CASSATANYGYTF	NA	TRBV2	TRBJ1-2	NA
TGTGCCAGCAGTGCAAGAGCTAGCGGGAGAGTCAGCCCCTACGAGCAGTACTTC	CASSARASGRVSPYEQYF	NA	TRBV7-9	TRBJ2-7	TRBD2
TGCGCCAGCAGCGGGGGACTAGCGGGAGGGAGCACCGGGGAGCTGTTTTTT	CASSGGLAGGSTGELFF	NA	TRBV5-1	TRBJ2-2	TRBD2
TGTGCCAGCAGCCAAGGCAGTCTGGGGACAGGGGATGAAAAACTGTTTTTT	CASSQGSLGTGDEKLFF	NA	TRBV3-1/TRBV3-2	TRBJ1-4	TRBD1
TGTGCCAGTAGTATGGGCAGGGGAGGTTCACCCCTCCACTTT	CASSMGRGGSPLHF	NA	TRBV19	TRBJ1-6	NA
TGCGCCAGCAGCCCAAAAGGCAAGAACACTGAAGCTTTCTTT	CASSPKGKNTEAFF	NA	TRBV4-3	TRBJ1-1	NA
TGCGCCAGCAGCGATCCCCGACAGGGGCGTTGGGAGACCCAGTACTTC	CASSDPRQGRWETQYF	NA	TRBV5-1	TRBJ2-5	TRBD1
TGTGCCAGCAGCCTGGGGTATGGCAGGACTCAAGAGACCCAGTACTTC	CASSLGYGRTQETQYF	NA	TRBV7-3	TRBJ2-5	NA
TGCGCCAGCAGCTACGACACGGGGGTTGCCTATGGCTACACCTTC	CASSYDTGVAYGYTF	NA	TRBV5-1	TRBJ1-2	NA
TGTGCCAGCCCTCCGACAGGGAAGAACACTGAAGCTTTCTTT	CASPPTGKNTEAFF	NA	TRBV6-5	TRBJ1-1	TRBD1
TGTGCCAGCAGTCCGGCGGACTTCTCCTACAATGAGCAGTTCTTC	CASSPADFSYNEQFF	NA	TRBV25-1	TRBJ2-1	NA
TGCGCCAGCAGCTTGTTAACTAGCGTAAACACCGGGGAGCTGTTTTTT	CASSLLTSVNTGELFF	NA	TRBV5-1	TRBJ2-2	TRBD2
TGTGCCAGCAGCCACGCCCTAGGGCTAGCGATCTACGAGCAGTACTTC	CASSHALGLAIYEQYF	NA	TRBV14	TRBJ2-7	NA
TGTGCCAGCAGCTCCCCGGGACATGAAGGCTATGGCTACACCTTC	CASSSPGHEGYGYTF	NA	TRBV5-4	TRBJ1-2	NA
TGTGCCAGCAGTTGGGGCCTTAGCTCTGGAAACACCATATATTTT	CASSWGLSSGNTIYF	NA	TRBV2	TRBJ1-3	NA
TGTGCCAGCAGCTCACAGGGGAACCATGGCTACACCTTC	CASSSQGNHGYTF	few	TRBV12-3/TRBV12-4	TRBJ1-2	TRBD1
TGTGCCAGCAGCTTAGCCATATACGGGGAGCTGTTTTTT	CASSLAIYGELFF	NA	TRBV11-1	TRBJ2-2	NA
TGTGCCAGCTCACCACTAGAAGGGGTTGACTATGGCTACACCTTC	CASSPLEGVDYGYTF	NA	TRBV18	TRBJ1-2	NA